These T cell receptor beta chains were read from a single sample in a study of blood T cell repertoires in COVID-19. The protocol was immunoSEQ multiplex PCR, while the TCRdb copy is restricted to in-frame clones and leaves out a portion. The sample yields some 75,000 clones, 75% to 90% seen once. The specimen sequenced was peripheral blood. The receptors here all came from a man between 60 and 70 years old with acute or convalescent COVID-19. CDR3s include the opening cysteine and the closing phenylalanine or tryptophan. A D gene is named only where the DNA matches it firmly. Clone size appears in some rows only: once, few, many, or a class for an expanded clone.

D: TRBD1
size: .
J: TRBJ2-7
V: TRBV5-6
DNA: TGTGCCAGCAGCTTGGTAGGGACAGGGTATGCCTACGAGCAGTACTTC
CDR3: CASSLVGTGYAYEQYF

D: TRBD1
size: .
J: TRBJ1-2
V: TRBV3-1/TRBV3-2
DNA: TGTGCCAGCAGCCCAACCGGCCAGGGGGGCTATGGCTACACCTTC
CDR3: CASSPTGQGGYGYTF

D: TRBD2
size: few
J: TRBJ2-1
V: TRBV5-1
DNA: TGCGCCAGCAGCCCTGGACTAGCGGGAGGGAATGAGCAGTTCTTC
CDR3: CASSPGLAGGNEQFF

D: .
size: .
J: TRBJ2-7
V: TRBV5-1
DNA: TGCGCCAGCAGCTTGGATCGCTACGAGCAGTACTTC
CDR3: CASSLDRYEQYF

D: TRBD1
size: once
J: TRBJ2-7
V: TRBV19
DNA: TGTGCCAGTAGTATTGGGGGGACAGGGGGCGTCTACGAGCAGTACTTC
CDR3: CASSIGGTGGVYEQYF

D: .
size: .
J: TRBJ1-1
V: TRBV30
DNA: TGTGCCTGGAGTTTGAGTGCGAACACTGAAGCTTTCTTT
CDR3: CAWSLSANTEAFF

D: TRBD1
size: .
J: TRBJ1-5
V: TRBV3-1/TRBV3-2
DNA: TGTGCCAGCAGCCAAACAGGGGTTTTAAGCAATCAGCCCCAGCATTTT
CDR3: CASSQTGVLSNQPQHF

D: .
size: .
J: TRBJ2-7
V: TRBV12-3/TRBV12-4
DNA: TGTGCCAGCAGTCGACTGTCCTACGAGCAGTACTTC
CDR3: CASSRLSYEQYF

D: TRBD1
size: once
J: TRBJ2-1
V: TRBV24-1
DNA: TGTGCCACCAGTGATGCCGACAGGGACAATGAGCAGTTCTTC
CDR3: CATSDADRDNEQFF

D: .
size: .
J: TRBJ1-1
V: TRBV7-9
DNA: TGTGCCAGCAGCCCCGCGGCGGGGGGCACTGAAGCTTTCTTT
CDR3: CASSPAAGGTEAFF

D: .
size: .
J: TRBJ2-7
V: TRBV5-1
DNA: TGCGCCAGCAGCTTCTCAGGGGCAGGGTCCTACGAGCAGTACTTC
CDR3: CASSFSGAGSYEQYF

D: TRBD2
size: .
J: TRBJ2-3
V: TRBV6-5
DNA: TGTGCCAGTCGCGCCCTAGCGGGGGCCACAGATACGCAGTATTTT
CDR3: CASRALAGATDTQYF

D: TRBD2
size: .
J: TRBJ2-1
V: TRBV11-2
DNA: TGTGCCAGCGTATTCCAAGCGGGGGGGCTCACCAATGAGCAGTTCTTC
CDR3: CASVFQAGGLTNEQFF

D: .
size: .
J: TRBJ2-5
V: TRBV24-1
DNA: TGTGCCACCAGCTTGACATCAGGTGGTCAAGAGACCCAGTACTTC
CDR3: CATSLTSGGQETQYF

D: TRBD2
size: .
J: TRBJ2-1
V: TRBV13
DNA: TGTGCCAGCAGCAAACCGGGACTAGCGGGAGTTGATGAGCAGTTCTTC
CDR3: CASSKPGLAGVDEQFF

D: TRBD1
size: .
J: TRBJ1-1
V: TRBV5-1
DNA: TGCGCCAGCAGCTTGGAGGGGGCGGTCACTGAAGCTTTCTTT
CDR3: CASSLEGAVTEAFF

D: .
size: .
J: TRBJ1-6
V: TRBV3-1/TRBV3-2
DNA: TGTGCCAGCAGCCAAGATGGTCGGGGAGTTTACCTCCACTTT
CDR3: CASSQDGRGVYLHF

D: TRBD1
size: .
J: TRBJ2-7
V: TRBV19
DNA: TGTGCCAGTAGCGGGACAGGGGTAATGTACGAGCAGTACTTC
CDR3: CASSGTGVMYEQYF

D: TRBD2
size: .
J: TRBJ2-1
V: TRBV30
DNA: TGTGCCTGGAGTCGGGTGGCGGGAGGGGCCAATGAGCAGTTCTTC
CDR3: CAWSRVAGGANEQFF

D: .
size: .
J: TRBJ1-5
V: TRBV27
DNA: TGTGCCAGCAGCACCTTGTTGGGCCAGCCCCAGCATTTT
CDR3: CASSTLLGQPQHF

D: TRBD2
size: .
J: TRBJ2-2
V: TRBV5-1
DNA: TGCGCCAGCAGCCTTAACCTAGCGGGAGGGCACACCGGGGAGCTGTTTTTT
CDR3: CASSLNLAGGHTGELFF

D: .
size: .
J: TRBJ2-7
V: TRBV9
DNA: TGTGCCAGCAGCGTCCGGGACAATTCCTACGAGCAGTACTTC
CDR3: CASSVRDNSYEQYF

D: .
size: once
J: TRBJ2-3
V: TRBV5-4
DNA: TGTGCCAGCAGCTCACGACAGAAAGTAGATACGCAGTATTTT
CDR3: CASSSRQKVDTQYF

D: .
size: .
J: TRBJ1-1
V: TRBV24-1
DNA: TGTGCCGCCGGGACAACCTCGACTGAAGCTTTCTTT
CDR3: CAAGTTSTEAFF

D: .
size: .
J: TRBJ1-1
V: TRBV25-1
DNA: TGTGCCAGCAGTCTGGGGAGGGACACTGAAGCTTTCTTT
CDR3: CASSLGRDTEAFF

D: TRBD1
size: once
J: TRBJ2-1
V: TRBV6-5
DNA: TGTGCCAGCAGTTACGACAGGGGGCGAAATGAGCAGTTCTTC
CDR3: CASSYDRGRNEQFF

D: TRBD1
size: .
J: TRBJ1-1
V: TRBV7-8
DNA: TGTGCCAGCAGCTGGAGAAGGGGACAGGGGAACACTGAAGCTTTCTTT
CDR3: CASSWRRGQGNTEAFF

D: TRBD2
size: .
J: TRBJ2-3
V: TRBV29-1
DNA: TGCAGCGCCCGAGCGCCACTAGCGGGAATAAGGACAGATACGCAGTATTTT
CDR3: CSARAPLAGIRTDTQYF

D: .
size: .
J: TRBJ2-7
V: TRBV6-5
DNA: TGTGCCAGCAGGTCGGACAGTGCCCACGAGCAGTACTTC
CDR3: CASRSDSAHEQYF

D: TRBD1
size: once
J: TRBJ2-1
V: TRBV11-3
DNA: TGTGCCAGCAGCTTAGGACAGGGGAGTACAGGGGAGCAGTTCTTC
CDR3: CASSLGQGSTGEQFF

D: .
size: few
J: TRBJ2-7
V: TRBV2
DNA: TGTGCCAGCAGTGAAACACCTCAGGGCATTTACGAGCAGTACTTC
CDR3: CASSETPQGIYEQYF

D: TRBD1
size: .
J: TRBJ1-2
V: TRBV19
DNA: TGTGCCAGTGGATCAGGGACAGGGAGGTATGGCTACACCTTC
CDR3: CASGSGTGRYGYTF

D: TRBD2
size: .
J: TRBJ2-7
V: TRBV15
DNA: TGTGCCACCAGCACAAACTTAGCGGGAGGGTTCTACGAGCAGTACTTC
CDR3: CATSTNLAGGFYEQYF

D: .
size: few
J: TRBJ2-1
V: TRBV11-1
DNA: TGTGCCAGCAGCTTAGAAAGGGGCTCCTACAATGAGCAGTTCTTC
CDR3: CASSLERGSYNEQFF

D: TRBD2
size: .
J: TRBJ2-5
V: TRBV2
DNA: TGTGCCAGCTGTTATAGCGGGAGCCAAGAGACCCAGTACTTC
CDR3: CASCYSGSQETQYF

D: .
size: .
J: TRBJ2-7
V: TRBV30
DNA: TGTGCCTGGAGTACGGGTGCGATCTACGAGCAGTACTTC
CDR3: CAWSTGAIYEQYF

D: .
size: .
J: TRBJ2-5
V: TRBV4-1
DNA: TGCGCCAGCAGCCAAGATGAGGTGAGAGAGACCCAGTACTTC
CDR3: CASSQDEVRETQYF

D: TRBD2
size: .
J: TRBJ2-5
V: TRBV5-1
DNA: TGCGCCAGCAGCTCAACCTCTAGCGGGAGGTCTGAGACCCAGTACTTC
CDR3: CASSSTSSGRSETQYF

D: .
size: .
J: TRBJ2-7
V: TRBV6-2/TRBV6-3
DNA: TGTGCCAGCAGTTACCGAGCGGGCCCCTCCTACGAGCAGTACTTC
CDR3: CASSYRAGPSYEQYF

D: .
size: .
J: TRBJ2-7
V: TRBV19
DNA: TGTGCCAGTAGCACAGACGGGAACTCGTTCGAGCAGTACTTC
CDR3: CASSTDGNSFEQYF

D: .
size: once
J: TRBJ1-1
V: TRBV21-1
DNA: TGTGCCAGCAGCAAAAAACAACAAGCTTTCTTT
CDR3: CASSKKQQAFF

D: .
size: .
J: TRBJ2-1
V: TRBV7-2
DNA: TGTGCCAGCAGCTTAGCGGGGGGAACCTACAATGAGCAGTTCTTC
CDR3: CASSLAGGTYNEQFF

D: TRBD1
size: .
J: TRBJ1-1
V: TRBV9
DNA: TGTGCCAGCAGCGCGGGAGGGGGCGAAGGCGACACTGAAGCTTTCTTT
CDR3: CASSAGGGEGDTEAFF

D: TRBD1
size: .
J: TRBJ1-2
V: TRBV6-1
DNA: TGTGCCAGCAGTGTGGGGACAGGGGCTGGCAGCTATGGCTACACCTTC
CDR3: CASSVGTGAGSYGYTF

D: TRBD2
size: few
J: TRBJ2-1
V: TRBV28
DNA: TGTGCCAGCAGAAAGCGGGAGTCCTACAATGAGCAGTTCTTC
CDR3: CASRKRESYNEQFF

D: .
size: .
J: TRBJ1-2
V: TRBV2
DNA: TGTGCCAGCAGCCGGGAGGCTTCTAACTATGGCTACACCTTC
CDR3: CASSREASNYGYTF

D: .
size: .
J: TRBJ2-1
V: TRBV14
DNA: TGTGCCAGCAGCCAAGTCGCGGGAACCTACAATGAGCAGTTCTTC
CDR3: CASSQVAGTYNEQFF

D: .
size: .
J: TRBJ2-2
V: TRBV7-8
DNA: TGTGCCAGCAGCTACACCGGACTCAACACCGGGGAGCTGTTTTTT
CDR3: CASSYTGLNTGELFF

D: .
size: .
J: TRBJ2-3
V: TRBV5-1
DNA: TGCGCCAGCAGCCCGGGTCCCCTCCAGCTGAGCACAGATACGCAGTATTTT
CDR3: CASSPGPLQLSTDTQYF

D: .
size: .
J: TRBJ2-5
V: TRBV5-1
DNA: TGCGCCAGCAGAATCGGGATTGATTCAGCCCAAGAGACCCAGTACTTC
CDR3: CASRIGIDSAQETQYF

D: TRBD1
size: .
J: TRBJ2-3
V: TRBV7-2
DNA: TGTGCCAGCAGCCAGACAGGGATCGGCACAGATACGCAGTATTTT
CDR3: CASSQTGIGTDTQYF

D: TRBD1
size: .
J: TRBJ1-2
V: TRBV7-9
DNA: TGTGCCAGCAGCTTAGCGGGACAGAGGAATGGCTACACCTTC
CDR3: CASSLAGQRNGYTF

D: .
size: .
J: TRBJ1-5
V: TRBV19
DNA: TGTGCCAGTAGCACCCAGGGCCTTCAGCCCCAGCATTTT
CDR3: CASSTQGLQPQHF

D: .
size: once
J: TRBJ1-5
V: TRBV3-1/TRBV3-2
DNA: TGTGCCAGCAGCCAAGCCGTTCCCACTAGGAGCAATCAGCCCCAGCATTTT
CDR3: CASSQAVPTRSNQPQHF

D: .
size: .
J: TRBJ2-7
V: TRBV19
DNA: TGTGCCAGTAGTTCAGCCGGGACACGGGACTCCTACGAGCAGTACTTC
CDR3: CASSSAGTRDSYEQYF

D: TRBD1
size: once
J: TRBJ1-4
V: TRBV2
DNA: TGTGCCAGCAGTTTCAGGGGGTCGGAAAAACTGTTTTTT
CDR3: CASSFRGSEKLFF

D: .
size: .
J: TRBJ2-5
V: TRBV10-3
DNA: TGTGCCATCAGTCCCACGAGCGGGCTGTACCAAGAGACCCAGTACTTC
CDR3: CAISPTSGLYQETQYF

D: TRBD1
size: .
J: TRBJ1-1
V: TRBV27
DNA: TGTGCCAGCAGTCGATTCACAGGGGGCGGCACTGAAGCTTTCTTT
CDR3: CASSRFTGGGTEAFF

D: TRBD1
size: .
J: TRBJ2-1
V: TRBV7-2
DNA: TGTGCCAGCAGCCAGGGACAGAACAACCGGTTCTTC
CDR3: CASSQGQNNRFF